A selection of T cell receptor beta chains follows, all from one sample in a study of cytomegalovirus exposure and HLA in healthy donors. Sequenced by immunoSEQ multiplex PCR; TCRdb stores in-frame clones only, minus some. Of 120,000 or so clones listed, 70% to 80% are singletons. The sequenced material came from PBMCs. Receptors were obtained from a woman aged 45-65 years in good health and CMV-seropositive. CDR3s include the opening cysteine and the closing phenylalanine or tryptophan. Fields, in order: clone size, J gene, D gene, V gene, CDR3 protein. D genes are given only for firm matches. Clone size, where shown, is once, few, many, or a class for clones that have expanded.

. TRBJ2-3 TRBD2 TRBV4-3 CASSHGGDRGGAADTQYF
few TRBJ2-2 TRBD1 TRBV5-4 CASSQGQMGTGELFF
once TRBJ1-2 . TRBV7-2 CASSLEVAGKALTF
few TRBJ2-3 TRBD2 TRBV14 CASSQDRVSGGLVDVTQYF
. TRBJ1-5 . TRBV7-9 CASSSLLGGNQPQHF
. TRBJ1-1 . TRBV11-2 CASSLEVPRTEAFF
. TRBJ2-3 TRBD2 TRBV5-6 CASSISGGWDTQYF
. TRBJ2-7 TRBD1 TRBV10-3 CAINGQGNYEQYF
. TRBJ2-7 . TRBV10-2 CASSEQGIEQYF
. TRBJ2-3 TRBD2 TRBV7-6 CASSRGLAGPSSTDTQYF
. TRBJ2-3 . TRBV29-1 CSVVGQSSTDTQYF
. TRBJ1-2 . TRBV4-1 CASSQEWQGIGYTF
. TRBJ1-5 . TRBV19 CARTGWGYSNQPQHF
. TRBJ2-5 . TRBV18 CASSPGGVRGTQYF
. TRBJ2-5 . TRBV7-2 CASSLGAGEETQYF
. TRBJ1-2 . TRBV7-2 CASSLAPLTGLNGYTF
. TRBJ2-7 . TRBV5-1 CASSLDSVYEQYF
few TRBJ1-4 . TRBV6-6 CASSYSPPGSNEKLFF
. TRBJ2-2 . TRBV9 CASSGPAVQTGELFF
. TRBJ2-5 TRBD2 TRBV10-2 CASRTSGGPYQETQYF
. TRBJ1-4 . TRBV30 CASRQTGRFEKLFF
. TRBJ1-2 TRBD1 TRBV14 CASSQDNRGWYGYTF
. TRBJ2-7 TRBD1 TRBV19 CASSIGRQGARNEQYF
. TRBJ2-2 . TRBV6-4 CASSDGTTGELFF
. TRBJ2-7 TRBD2 TRBV28 CASSFNEREGEYF
. TRBJ1-2 . TRBV11-2 CASSFLHPMYGYTF
. TRBJ1-1 . TRBV5-1 CASSLGEAVAEAFF
once TRBJ2-7 TRBD1 TRBV28 CASRHQGQGAGEQYF
few TRBJ1-4 . TRBV4-3 CASSQDAGAYAEKLFF
. TRBJ2-3 . TRBV5-1 CASSLGGDTDTQYF
. TRBJ2-5 TRBD2 TRBV4-1 CASSQGTSGGQETQYF
. TRBJ2-7 . TRBV4-3 CASSQASWDKSYEQYF
. TRBJ2-1 . TRBV10-3 CAISDQVGGNEQFF
. TRBJ2-7 . TRBV6-6 CATSRTPSYEQYF
. TRBJ2-2 TRBD1 TRBV19 CATSGTGYTGELFF
once TRBJ2-1 . TRBV29-1 CSVEDRSRYNEQFF
few TRBJ1-5 TRBD1 TRBV7-2 CASSLSGTVNQPQHF
few TRBJ2-7 . TRBV21-1 CASSNAYEQYF
. TRBJ1-5 . TRBV13 CASSIRGASNQPQHF
. TRBJ2-3 . TRBV29-1 CSVELQGPDTQYF
. TRBJ1-2 . TRBV5-4 CASSFKGNYGYTF
. TRBJ2-1 TRBD2 TRBV5-1 CASSSGGPNNEQFF
. . TRBD1 TRBV6-5 CASSGQGALEYEQYF
. TRBJ1-5 TRBD1 TRBV27 CASSTGASNQPQHF
. TRBJ1-4 TRBD1 TRBV30 CAWSLTGAREKLFF
. TRBJ1-2 TRBD1 TRBV4-3 CASSQVQGDRRLPYYGYTF
. TRBJ1-2 . TRBV5-4 CASSLQGLRYGYTF
. TRBJ2-3 TRBD2 TRBV7-2 CASETGGVTDTQYF
. TRBJ1-4 TRBD1 TRBV19 CASSMGQLYEKLFF